Below, 17 T cell receptor beta chains from the same sample are listed, as sequenced in a study of blood T cell repertoires in COVID-19. Libraries were prepared by immunoSEQ multiplex PCR; TCRdb keeps only in-frame clonotypes and omits some of them. The sample holds tens of thousands of clones, 85% to 90% seen once. The sample was peripheral blood. These receptors were obtained from a man aged 30-40 years with active or convalescent COVID-19.

This clone appeared a single time. This chain connects TRBV25-1 to TRBJ2-2; 8 nucleotides agree with TRBD2. This CDR3 region has 13 residues. V shed 3 bases, J shed 7 bases, and the junction held 1 base outside the gene matches. Germline-derived CDR1 and CDR2 are MGHDK and SYGVNS. CDR3 in amino acids: CASSDAGGGELFF. CDR3 nucleotide sequence: TGTGCCAGCAGTGATGCGGGAGGCGGGGAGCTGTTTTTT.

The rearrangement joins TRBV19 to TRBJ2-1; no definite D call. Trimming shortened V by 3 bases and J by 4 bases, and 13 bases separated the two germline ends. CDR3 length equals 15 residues. Germline values: CDR1 LNHDA, CDR2 SQIVND (reference sequence). This chain's CDR3 is CASSIGQNPYNEQFF. Here the CDR3 DNA reads TGTGCCAGTAGTATTGGTCAGAACCCTTACAATGAGCAGTTCTTC.

This chain joins TRBV29-1 and TRBJ1-1, with unresolved D. The CDR3 is made up of 10 amino acids. V gave up 4 bases and J gave up 6 bases, with 6 bases separating them. From germline, CDR1 is SQVTM and CDR2 ANQGSEA. This chain's CDR3 is CSVGTAEAFF. The CDR3 region has the DNA TGCAGCGTTGGAACGGCTGAAGCTTTCTTT.

Of note for this clone: The sample has other DNA sequences that encode this CDR3 too. The rearrangement uses TRBV6-1 and TRBJ1-2, with D perhaps TRBD1 (6 bases). The CDR3 consists of 13 residues. Germline CDR1 is MNHNS and CDR2 is SASEGT. Trimming took off 3 bases at V and 8 bases at J, with 13 bases between the two ends. In nucleotides, the CDR3 is TGTGCCAGCAGTGAGACAGGCCTGGGGGGCTACACCTTC. It encodes CASSETGLGGYTF.

The J gene is TRBJ1-1, the V gene TRBV2, with D unclear. The germline CDR1 and CDR2 sequences are SNHLY and FYNNEI. The CDR3 length is 13 residues. V was shortened by 6 bases and J by 0 bases, with 8 bases between the two germline ends. The CDR3 coding sequence is TGTGCCAGCAGAACCAACATGAACACTGAAGCTTTCTTT. Amino acid sequence: CASRTNMNTEAFF. Filled out from reference TRBV2 and TRBJ1-1, the complete variable domain reads EPEVTQTPSHQVTQMGQEVILRCVPISNHLYFYWYRQILGQKVEFLVSFYNNEISEKSEIFDDQFSVERPDGSNFTLKIRSTKLEDSAMYFCASRTNMNTEAFFGQGTRLTVV.

V usage is TRBV5-4 and J usage is TRBJ1-1; TRBD1 matches 7 bases. This CDR3 contains 14 residues. V gave up 3 bases and J gave up 0 bases; unmatched junction bases: 2. The V gene's germline CDR1 is SGHNT and CDR2 YYREEE (reference sequence). The CDR3 DNA follows: TGTGCCAGCAGCTCAGGGGGTATGAACACTGAAGCTTTCTTT. Residues: CASSSGGMNTEAFF.

This chain uses TRBV2 with TRBJ1-1; D might be TRBD1 (6 bases). Trimming stripped 8 bases from V and 0 bases from J, with 13 bases between. The CDR3 has 14 residues. CDR1 SNHLY and CDR2 FYNNEI come from the germline V gene. DNA for the CDR3: TGTGCCAGCTTGGGACATAACATGAACACTGAAGCTTTCTTT. Translated: CASLGHNMNTEAFF.

This clone has a handful of counts. This chain connects TRBV28 to TRBJ2-7; 7 bases line up with TRBD1. V dropped 6 bases and J dropped 2; count of bases not matched to a gene: 4. This CDR3 has 13 amino acids. CDR1 is MDHEN and CDR2 is SYDVKM in the germline V gene. The CDR3 reads CASSLTGTYEQYV. The CDR3 DNA is TGTGCCAGCAGCTTGACAGGGACCTACGAGCAGTACGTC.

The chain is built from TRBV27 and TRBJ1-5, with D tentatively TRBD1 (5 bases). Germline assignment: CDR1 MNHEY and CDR2 SMNVEV (reference sequence). Trimming cost V 8 bases and J 4 bases, with 21 bases left between them. The CDR3 consists of 16 residues. The CDR3 DNA is TGTGCCAGCGCACAAACCCATGACAGTAAGAATCAGCCCCAGCATTTT. Translation gives CASAQTHDSKNQPQHF.

The V gene is TRBV3-1 (or the pseudogene TRBV3-2), the J gene TRBJ1-1; D is perhaps TRBD1 (5 bases). CDR1 and CDR2 from the germline V gene are LGHDT and YNNKEL (reference sequence). V lost 3 bases and J lost 1, with 9 bases in between. This CDR3 has 14 amino acids. CDR3 residues: CASSQRDRNTEAFF. DNA of the CDR3: TGTGCCAGCAGCCAGCGAGACAGGAACACTGAAGCTTTCTTT.

The J gene is TRBJ2-5, the V gene TRBV7-2; 9 bases are a match to TRBD2. Germline V CDR1 and CDR2: SGHTA, FQGNSA. V trimming: 4 bases; J trimming: 5 bases; junction bases outside the gene matches: 8. The CDR3 is 15 residues long. The CDR3 nucleotides are TGTGCCAGCAGCTCACAGGGACTAGCAGGGGAGACCCAGTACTTC. Translated, it gives CASSSQGLAGETQYF.

The chain links TRBV5-1 to TRBJ2-3; 8 positions agree with TRBD1. The CDR3 length is 13 residues. Per the germline V gene, CDR1 is SGHRS and CDR2 is YFSETQ. The junction had 2 bases not matched to a gene; V was cut back by 3 bases and J by 5 bases. DNA of the CDR3: TGCGCCAGCAGCTCACAGGGGGGAGATACGCAGTATTTT. Amino acid sequence: CASSSQGGDTQYF.

This chain connects TRBV19 to TRBJ2-3, with D unresolved. The germline V gene encodes CDR1 LNHDA and CDR2 SQIVND (reference sequence). The CDR3 is made up of 14 amino acids. Trimming left V 5 bases short and J 4 bases short, with 13 bases between. CDR3 sequence reads: CASSLAPAPDTQYF. CDR3 nucleotides: TGTGCCAGTAGTCTGGCACCCGCACCAGATACGCAGTATTTT.

The chain couples TRBV5-1 to TRBJ2-6, with TRBD2 as a possible D gene (7 bases). This CDR3 region has 16 residues. The germline gives CDR1 SGHRS, CDR2 YFSETQ. V gave up 4 bases and J gave up 2 bases, with 13 bases separating them. CDR3 coding DNA: TGCGCCAGCAGCGCCGGGGGGACAACTGGGGCCAACGTCCTGACTTTC. This codes for CASSAGGTTGANVLTF.

The rearrangement links TRBV9 to TRBJ1-1, with D unclear. The V and J ends lost 0 bases and 0 bases respectively, with 9 bases between them. This CDR3 is built from 15 residues. CDR1 and CDR2 (germline): SGDLS, YYNGEE. CDR3 in amino acids: CASSVVPLMNTEAFF. The CDR3 DNA is TGTGCCAGCAGCGTAGTTCCACTCATGAACACTGAAGCTTTCTTT.

The chain employs TRBV19 and TRBJ1-4; 8 bases match TRBD1. V was pared by 4 bases and J by 5 bases, with 6 bases of the junction left unmatched. Germline V gene sequence: CDR1 LNHDA, CDR2 SQIVND (reference sequence). This CDR3 is 15 amino acids long. In DNA form, the CDR3 reads TGTGCCAGTAGTAGTCAGGCAGGGGGCAATGAAAAACTGTTTTTT. Its translation: CASSSQAGGNEKLFF.

The chain has TRBV5-8 and TRBJ1-6; 9 positions match TRBD1. The CDR3 consists of 14 residues. In germline, CDR1 is SGHTS, CDR2 YDEGEE. V lost 4 bases, J lost 10 bases, and 6 bases stayed unmatched. Written as DNA, the CDR3 is TGTGCCAGCAGCCCTGGGACAGGGTTCTCACCCCTCCACTTT. Its translation is CASSPGTGFSPLHF.